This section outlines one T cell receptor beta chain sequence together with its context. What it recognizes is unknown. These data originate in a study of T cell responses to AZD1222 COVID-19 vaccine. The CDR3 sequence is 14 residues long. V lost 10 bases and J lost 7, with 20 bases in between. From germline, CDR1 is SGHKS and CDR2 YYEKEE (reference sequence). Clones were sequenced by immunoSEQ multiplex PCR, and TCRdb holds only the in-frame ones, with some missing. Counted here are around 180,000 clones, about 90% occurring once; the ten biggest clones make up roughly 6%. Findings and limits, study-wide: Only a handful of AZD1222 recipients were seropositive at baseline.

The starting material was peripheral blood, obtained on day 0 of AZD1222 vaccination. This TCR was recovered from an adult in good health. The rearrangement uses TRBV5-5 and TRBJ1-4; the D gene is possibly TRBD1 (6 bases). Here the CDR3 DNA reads TGTGCCTCCCAAGGGGGGGGCCTGAGTGAAAAACTGTTTTTT. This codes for CASQGGGLSEKLFF.